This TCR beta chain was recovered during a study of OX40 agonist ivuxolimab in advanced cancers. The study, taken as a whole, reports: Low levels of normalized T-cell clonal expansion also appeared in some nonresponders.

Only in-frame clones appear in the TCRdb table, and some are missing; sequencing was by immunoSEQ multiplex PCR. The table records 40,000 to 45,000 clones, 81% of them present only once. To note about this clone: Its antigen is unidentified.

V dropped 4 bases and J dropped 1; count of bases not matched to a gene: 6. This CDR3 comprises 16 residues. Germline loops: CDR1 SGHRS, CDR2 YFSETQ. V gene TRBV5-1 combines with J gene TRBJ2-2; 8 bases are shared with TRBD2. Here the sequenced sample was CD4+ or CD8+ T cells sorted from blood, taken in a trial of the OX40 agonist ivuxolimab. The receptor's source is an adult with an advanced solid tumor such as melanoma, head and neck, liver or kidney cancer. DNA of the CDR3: TGCGCCAGCAGCAGCCTTAGCGGGATGAACACCGGGGAGCTGTTTTTT. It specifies CASSSLSGMNTGELFF. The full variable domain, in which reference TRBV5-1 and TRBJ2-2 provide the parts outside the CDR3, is KAGVTQTPRYLIKTRGQQVTLSCSPISGHRSVSWYQQTPGQGLQFLFEYFSETQRNKGNFPGRFSGRQFSNSRSEMNVSTLELGDSALYLCASSSLSGMNTGELFFGEGSRLTVL.